This T cell receptor beta chain was obtained from a study of blood T cell repertoires in COVID-19. Study at large: Samples taken during acute and convalescent COVID-19 were collected in the United States, Italy and Spain. PBMCs, B-cell-depleted T cells, or T cells were the source of the cDNA or gDNA that made up the material.

Source study methods: The assay estimated nucleated cells by amplifying reference gene primers. Assay used: immunoSEQ multiplex PCR; TCRdb lists only in-frame clones, some missing. V and J calls and clone size are copied from that table; D and trimming were computed from the DNA. The table lists around 260,000 clones, roughly nine tenths of them singletons. Germline V gives CDR1 ENHRY, CDR2 SYGVKD. The CDR3 runs 16 residues. J lost 5 bases, V lost 3 bases, and 9 bases had no gene match. This clone appeared a few times. This receptor was identified in a man in his fifties or sixties who had recovered from COVID-19. The chain employs TRBV10-3 and TRBJ1-5, with 8 positions matching TRBD1. Material: peripheral blood. CDR3 protein: CAISEYGQGGDQPQHF. For the CDR3, the DNA is TGTGCCATCAGTGAATACGGACAGGGTGGGGATCAGCCCCAGCATTTT.